One T cell receptor beta chain is described in this entry. Its cognate antigen is unknown. There are 13 residues in the CDR3. The V end lost 0 bases, the J end lost 5 bases, and 9 bases lay between the germline ends. Germline CDR1 reads GTSNPN; CDR2 reads SVGIG (reference sequence). Donors in the study were healthy people who gave bone marrow. This entry is derived from a study of cytomegalovirus exposure and HLA in healthy donors. Study-wide points: Listed as cytomegalovirus-associated were over 150 TCR beta chains. Sequencing had likely introduced a cluster of highly shared sequence variants as an artifact.

PCR employed 60 Vbeta and 13 Jbeta primers. TCRdb keeps only in-frame clones here, not all; method: immunoSEQ multiplex PCR. There are 95,000 to 150,000 clones in the sample; 83% occur only once, and roughly 3.7% lies in the top ten. The sample taken for sequencing was PBMCs. This chain connects TRBV30 to TRBJ2-3; a weak D match, TRBD1 (5 bases). This receptor was taken from a woman aged 40 to 55 in good health and CMV-seropositive. The CDR3 region is CAWSVQVRDTQYF. The CDR3 DNA is TGTGCCTGGAGTGTACAGGTTCGAGATACGCAGTATTTT. Together with reference TRBV30 and TRBJ2-3, the CDR3 gives the full variable domain: SQTIHQWPATLVQPVGSPLSLECTVEGTSNPNLYWYRQAAGRGLQLLFYSVGIGQISSEVPQNLSASRPQDRQFILSSKKLLLSDSGFYLCAWSVQVRDTQYFGPGTRLTVL.